Listed here are 21 T cell receptor beta chains from one sample, sequenced in a study of T cell changes during pregnancy in multiple sclerosis. The repertoire was sequenced with immunoSEQ multiplex PCR; TCRdb's copy has only in-frame clones and lacks some. The table has 30,000 to 35,000 clones, about nine tenths seen once; the top ten hold around 10%. The material sequenced was CD8+ T cells from peripheral blood mononuclear cells, taken before pregnancy. The receptors were gathered from a female donor with multiple sclerosis, enrolled in a pregnancy study.

The rearrangement joins TRBV5-1 to TRBJ2-7; 12 bases align to TRBD2. V lost 5 bases to trimming and J lost 2 bases; unmatched junction nucleotides: 5. The CDR3 contains 15 residues. CDR1 SGHRS and CDR2 YFSETQ come from the germline V gene. CDR3 amino acids: CASRLAGGPTYEQYF. In DNA form, the CDR3 reads TGCGCCAGCAGACTAGCGGGAGGACCAACCTACGAGCAGTACTTC.

This chain connects TRBV7-3 to TRBJ1-1; TRBD1 is a possible D gene (6 bases). Trimming removed 2 bases at V and 4 bases at J, with 14 bases between. There are 15 residues in the CDR3. Germline V gene lookup returns CDR1 SGHTA and CDR2 FQGTGA. CDR3: CASSLPGGAGTEAFF. The CDR3 DNA reads as TGTGCCAGCAGCTTACCGGGGGGCGCCGGCACTGAAGCTTTCTTT.

The genes are TRBV7-2 and TRBJ2-3; possible D gene TRBD2, 6 bases. CDR1 SGHTA and CDR2 FQGNSA come from the germline V gene. The CDR3 runs 17 residues. V lost 1 base to trimming and J lost 5 bases, with 19 bases between them. CDR3 amino acids: CASSLDLTREWGDTQYF. The CDR3 bases are TGTGCCAGCAGCTTAGACCTCACTCGGGAGTGGGGAGATACGCAGTATTTT. The entire variable domain, with the rest obtained from reference TRBV7-2 and TRBJ2-3, is as follows: GAGVSQSPSNKVTEKGKDVELRCDPISGHTALYWYRQSLGQGLEFLIYFQGNSAPDKSGLPSDRFSAERTGGSVSTLTIQRTQQEDSAVYLCASSLDLTREWGDTQYFGPGTRLTVL.

V gene TRBV30 combines with J gene TRBJ1-1, with D perhaps matching TRBD1 (6 bases). V shed 3 bases and J shed 6 bases, with 14 bases lying between them. The CDR3 is 13 residues long. In germline, CDR1 is GTSNPN, CDR2 SVGIG (reference sequence). CDR3 in amino acids: CAWRPQGVSEAFF. DNA of the CDR3: TGTGCCTGGAGACCACAGGGAGTCTCTGAAGCTTTCTTT.

Sample share makes this clone medium-sized. The rearrangement uses TRBV5-4 and TRBJ2-7; D ambiguous. V was cut by 4 bases and J by 0 bases, with 8 bases left in between. The CDR3 is 13 amino acids. Germline assignment: CDR1 SGHNT and CDR2 YYREEE (reference sequence). The CDR3 region is CASSPPGSYEQYF. The CDR3 DNA follows: TGTGCCAGCAGCCCCCCCGGCTCCTACGAGCAGTACTTC.

The chain recombines TRBV6-5 with TRBJ1-6; D uncertain. CDR1 is MNHEY and CDR2 is SVGAGI in the germline V gene. V dropped 0 bases and J dropped 0 bases, with 6 bases sitting between them. There are 16 residues in the CDR3. The CDR3 DNA follows: TGTGCCAGCAGTTACTCTGGGAGCTCCTATAATTCACCCCTCCACTTT. This translates into CASSYSGSSYNSPLHF.

This clone was detected only once. The chain is built from TRBV7-8 and TRBJ1-1, with 7 bases fitting TRBD1. The V gene's germline CDR1 is SGHVS and CDR2 FQNEAQ. The CDR3 is made up of 15 amino acids. With 1 base clipped from V and 0 bases from J, the junction kept 2 bases outside the gene matches. DNA of the CDR3: TGTGCCAGCAGCTTAGAGACAGGGTTGAACACTGAAGCTTTCTTT. The encoded protein is CASSLETGLNTEAFF.

The V call is TRBV9, the J call TRBJ1-2, with 10 bases matching TRBD1. The germline CDR1 and CDR2 sequences are SGDLS and YYNGEE. The CDR3 consists of 16 residues. The J segment lost 7 bases and the V segment lost 2 bases, leaving 11 bases of the junction unmatched. Here the CDR3 DNA reads TGTGCCAGCAGCGTCCGGGACAGGGGTCTCGGTGGTGGCTACACCTTC. This gives the protein CASSVRDRGLGGGYTF.

The rearrangement uses TRBV9 and TRBJ2-3, with 10 bases lining up with TRBD2. The ends lost 0 bases at V and 8 bases at J; junction bases unmatched: 6. CDR1 is SGDLS and CDR2 is YYNGEE in the germline V gene. The CDR3 is 15 amino acids. The CDR3 region is CASSVGVAGGGTQYF. CDR3 sequence (DNA): TGTGCCAGCAGCGTAGGAGTAGCGGGGGGAGGTACGCAGTATTTT. Filled out from reference TRBV9 and TRBJ2-3, the complete variable domain reads DSGVTQTPKHLITATGQRVTLRCSPRSGDLSVYWYQQSLDQGLQFLIQYYNGEERAKGNILERFSAQQFPDLHSELNLSSLELGDSALYFCASSVGVAGGGTQYFGPGTRLTVL.

The chain employs TRBV5-1 and TRBJ2-4, with D possibly matching TRBD1 (5 bases). The CDR3 contains 13 residues. From germline, CDR1 is SGHRS and CDR2 YFSETQ. V was trimmed by 0 bases and J by 4 bases, leaving 5 bases between them. For the CDR3, the DNA is TGCGCCAGCAGCTTGGACAGGAAAAACATTCAGTACTTC. It codes for CASSLDRKNIQYF.

The chain employs TRBV27 and TRBJ2-7; TRBD1 agrees at 8 bases. V trimming: 5 bases; J trimming: 3 bases; junction bases outside the gene matches: 0. Germline CDR1 is MNHEY and CDR2 is SMNVEV (reference sequence). The CDR3 has 12 amino acids. The CDR3 DNA follows: TGTGCCAGCAGTGGACAGGGCTACGAGCAGTACTTC. Translating gives CASSGQGYEQYF.

The chain recombines TRBV6-5 with TRBJ2-1, with D perhaps TRBD2 (5 bases). The germline V and J ends were trimmed by 0 bases and 12 bases, with 12 bases remaining between them. CDR3 size: 13 residues. Germline V CDR1 and CDR2: MNHEY, SVGAGI. The CDR3 bases are TGTGCCAGCAGTTACTCCTTGGAGGCTATGCAGTTCTTC. This sequence encodes CASSYSLEAMQFF.

The genes are TRBV7-2 and TRBJ2-5; tentative D call: TRBD1 (6 bases). V lost 2 bases and J 3 bases, leaving 16 bases between the germline ends. CDR1 and CDR2 (germline): SGHTA, FQGNSA. The CDR3 runs to 16 residues. CDR3 in amino acids: CASSLMAGVYEETQYF. CDR3 in DNA: TGTGCCAGCAGCTTAATGGCAGGGGTCTATGAAGAGACCCAGTACTTC.

V usage is TRBV7-9 and J usage is TRBJ2-3, with D possibly TRBD2 on 6 matching bases. V shed 7 bases and J shed 0 bases, with 20 bases lying between them. Germline-derived CDR1 and CDR2 are SEHNR and FQNEAQ (reference sequence). The CDR3 sequence is 17 residues long. The CDR3 sequence is CASTPRDSISSTDTQYF. The CDR3 nucleotides are TGTGCCAGCACTCCCCGGGACTCAATATCTAGCACAGATACGCAGTATTTT.

The rearrangement links TRBV4-1 to TRBJ1-4; D is uncertain. Germline V gene lookup returns CDR1 MGHRA and CDR2 YSYEKL. V shed 0 bases and J shed 4 bases, with 6 bases lying between them. This CDR3 has 14 amino acids. In DNA, the CDR3 is TGCGCCAGCAGCCAAGAACCCGGTAATGAAAAACTGTTTTTT. This gives the protein CASSQEPGNEKLFF.

The chain has TRBV6-5 and TRBJ1-2; 10 bases match TRBD1. Per the germline V gene, CDR1 is MNHEY and CDR2 is SVGAGI. J lost 8 bases, V lost 6 bases, and 3 bases had no gene match. This CDR3 is built from 12 residues. CDR3 nucleotide sequence: TGTGCCAGCAGCGGGACAGGGGTCGGCTACACCTTC. Protein sequence: CASSGTGVGYTF.

The rearrangement links TRBV29-1 to TRBJ1-2; D gene unclear. Germline V gives CDR1 SQVTM, CDR2 ANQGSEA. This CDR3 has 12 residues. V was pared by 4 bases and J by 8 bases, with 14 bases between. CDR3 nucleotides: TGCAGCGTTGTATCTGGTAATCGGGGCTACACCTTC. Translating gives CSVVSGNRGYTF.

This chain uses TRBV27 with TRBJ2-7; tentative D call: TRBD1 (5 bases). CDR3 length equals 15 residues. The germline gives CDR1 MNHEY, CDR2 SMNVEV (reference sequence). Trimming removed 5 bases at V and 2 bases at J, with 16 bases between. The CDR3 spells CASSTSGFLPYEQYF. Written as DNA, the CDR3 is TGTGCCAGCAGTACATCAGGGTTCCTGCCCTACGAGCAGTACTTC.

The chain uses TRBV5-1 and TRBJ2-5, with TRBD1 matching 8 bases. Trimming cost V 4 bases and J 5 bases; bases outside gene matches: 10. CDR1 and CDR2 (germline): SGHRS, YFSETQ. There are 15 residues in the CDR3. CDR3 loop: CASSIADRAWETQYF. The DNA for the CDR3 is TGCGCCAGCAGCATCGCGGACAGGGCCTGGGAGACCCAGTACTTC. The whole variable domain, remainder taken from reference TRBV5-1 and TRBJ2-5, is KAGVTQTPRYLIKTRGQQVTLSCSPISGHRSVSWYQQTPGQGLQFLFEYFSETQRNKGNFPGRFSGRQFSNSRSEMNVSTLELGDSALYLCASSIADRAWETQYFGPGTRLLVL.

The V gene is TRBV2, the J gene TRBJ1-4, with D perhaps matching TRBD1 (6 bases). Trimming took off 2 bases at V and 11 bases at J, with 12 bases between the two ends. Germline CDR1 and CDR2: SNHLY and FYNNEI. The CDR3 covers 13 residues. The CDR3 bases are TGTGCCAGCAGTGAATCAGGGGCGGATAAACTGTTTTTT. This translates into CASSESGADKLFF.

CDR3 region: CASSQDVASYEQYF. CDR3 coding DNA: TGCGCCAGCAGCCAAGATGTAGCCAGCTACGAGCAGTACTTC. V gene TRBV4-1 combines with J gene TRBJ2-7; D is undetermined. Per the germline V gene, CDR1 is MGHRA and CDR2 is YSYEKL. CDR3 length: 14 amino acids. Trimming cost V 0 bases and J 3 bases, with 9 bases left between them.